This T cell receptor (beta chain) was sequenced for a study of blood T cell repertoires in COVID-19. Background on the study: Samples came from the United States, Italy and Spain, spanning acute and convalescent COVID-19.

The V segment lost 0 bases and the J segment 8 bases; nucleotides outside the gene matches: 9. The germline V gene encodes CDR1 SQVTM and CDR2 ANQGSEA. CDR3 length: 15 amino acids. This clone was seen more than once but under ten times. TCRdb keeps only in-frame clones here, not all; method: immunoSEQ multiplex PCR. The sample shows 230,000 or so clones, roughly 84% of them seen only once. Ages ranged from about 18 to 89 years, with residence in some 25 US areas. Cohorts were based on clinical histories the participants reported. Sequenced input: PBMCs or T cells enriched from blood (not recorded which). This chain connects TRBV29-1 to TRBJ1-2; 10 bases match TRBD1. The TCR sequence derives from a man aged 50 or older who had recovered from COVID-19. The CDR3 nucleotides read TGCAGCGTTGAAGATCTCGGGGGACAGGGGTACGGCTACACCTTC. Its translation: CSVEDLGGQGYGYTF. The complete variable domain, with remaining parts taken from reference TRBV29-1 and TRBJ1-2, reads SAVISQKPSRDICQRGTSLTIQCQVDSQVTMMFWYRQQPGQSLTLIATANQGSEATYESGFVIDKFPISRPNLTFSTLTVSNMSPEDSSIYLCSVEDLGGQGYGYTFGSGTRLTVV.